This T cell receptor beta chain was sequenced during a study of blood T cell repertoires in COVID-19. Across the whole study: Spain, Italy and the United States supplied samples that represented acute and convalescent COVID-19. Nucleic acid was either cDNA or gDNA, and it came from T cells, B-cell-depleted T cells, or PBMCs.

Clones were read by immunoSEQ multiplex PCR, and TCRdb kept only the in-frame ones, dropping some. The sample consists of hundreds of thousands of clones, around 85% of them appearing once. In its sample, this clone was seen a few times. The CDR3 has 12 amino acids. Between the trimmed V and J ends, which lost 8 bases and 4 bases, there was a span of 9 bases. The origin of this receptor is an elderly man with acute or convalescent COVID-19. Sequencing was done on a sample of peripheral blood. The genes are TRBV12-3 or TRBV12-4 and TRBJ1-5; D is uncertain. The CDR3, as DNA: TGTGCCAGCCGGAGATCGAATCAGCCCCAGCATTTT. Protein sequence: CASRRSNQPQHF.